These T cell receptor beta chains were read from a single sample in a study of blood T cell repertoires in COVID-19. Generated by immunoSEQ multiplex PCR, the TCRdb table keeps only in-frame clones and is missing some. Of 130,000 to 150,000 clones listed, around 84% were seen once; the top ten hold about an eighth. Sequences were obtained from peripheral blood. These receptors were collected from a man aged 55 to 70 with active or convalescent COVID-19. CDR3s include the opening cysteine and the closing phenylalanine or tryptophan. A D gene is named only where the DNA matches it firmly.

V gene: TRBV5-4; D gene: NA; CDR3 protein: CASSLGGSGEKLFF
V gene: TRBV9; D gene: TRBD1; CDR3 protein: CASSPRDRSTDTQYF
V gene: TRBV11-2; D gene: NA; CDR3 protein: CASSLAGIGDTQYF
V gene: TRBV27; D gene: TRBD1; CDR3 protein: CASSSPTGGNTEAFF
V gene: TRBV28; D gene: NA; CDR3 protein: CASSRLVSSTDTQYF
V gene: TRBV7-3; D gene: NA; CDR3 protein: CASSPRSAAYSPLHF
V gene: TRBV21-1; D gene: NA; CDR3 protein: CASENGGGNEQFF
V gene: TRBV4-1; D gene: TRBD1; CDR3 protein: CASSRGQGATDTQYF
V gene: TRBV27; D gene: NA; CDR3 protein: CASRDFREQYF
V gene: TRBV6-6; D gene: NA; CDR3 protein: CATLSGGNQPQHF